This is a list of T cell receptor beta chains from one sample in a study of blood T cell repertoires in COVID-19. The repertoire was sequenced with immunoSEQ multiplex PCR; TCRdb's copy has only in-frame clones and lacks some. In the table there are about 480,000 clones, approximately 86% of which are singletons. Sequencing used PBMCs or T cells enriched from blood (not recorded which). The receptors stem from a woman aged 55-75 years who had recovered from COVID-19. The CDR3 runs from the conserved cysteine through the conserved F or W. The order of the fields is D gene, V gene, J gene, clone size, CDR3 DNA, CDR3 protein. D genes are given only for firm matches. Some rows have no size entry. The others give once, few or many, or a class for an expanded clone.

D: NA
V: TRBV5-1
J: TRBJ1-5
size: once
DNA: TGCGCCAGCAGTCAGGACAGTTCCAATCAGCCCCAGCATTTT
CDR3: CASSQDSSNQPQHF

D: TRBD2
V: TRBV19
J: TRBJ2-1
size: NA
DNA: TGTGCCAGTAGTCCCACCGGACTAGCGGGGAATGAGCAGTTCTTC
CDR3: CASSPTGLAGNEQFF

D: NA
V: TRBV19
J: TRBJ1-1
size: NA
DNA: TGTGCCAGTAGTCTGTGGGGTAGCGCTGAAGCTTTCTTT
CDR3: CASSLWGSAEAFF

D: TRBD2
V: TRBV9
J: TRBJ2-1
size: NA
DNA: TGTGCCAGCAGCGTAGGGGGGACTAGTTTCAATGAGCAGTTCTTC
CDR3: CASSVGGTSFNEQFF

D: TRBD1
V: TRBV6-1
J: TRBJ1-2
size: few
DNA: TGTGCCAGCAGTGAACAGGGGGCGCGTGGCTATGGCTACACCTTC
CDR3: CASSEQGARGYGYTF

D: TRBD1
V: TRBV5-5
J: TRBJ1-1
size: NA
DNA: TGTGCCAGCAGCTCCTCCGGGACAGGGAACACTGAAGCTTTCTTT
CDR3: CASSSSGTGNTEAFF

D: NA
V: TRBV2
J: TRBJ2-3
size: once
DNA: TGTGCCAGCAGCCCGACTAGCACAGATACGCAGTATTTT
CDR3: CASSPTSTDTQYF

D: TRBD1
V: TRBV2
J: TRBJ2-2
size: NA
DNA: TGTGCCAGCAGAATTAAGGGGACAGGGATCACCGGGGAGCTGTTTTTT
CDR3: CASRIKGTGITGELFF

D: TRBD1
V: TRBV6-5
J: TRBJ1-4
size: NA
DNA: TGTGCCAGCCGGGACAGGAGGGGGAATGAAAAACTGTTTTTT
CDR3: CASRDRRGNEKLFF

D: TRBD1
V: TRBV9
J: TRBJ1-1
size: NA
DNA: TGTGCCAGCAGCCCTCGGACAGGGAGGGGCACTGAAGCTTTCTTT
CDR3: CASSPRTGRGTEAFF

D: NA
V: TRBV4-1
J: TRBJ2-2
size: NA
DNA: TGCGCCAGCAGCCAAGCATGGCCGGCGGACGGGGAGCTGTTTTTT
CDR3: CASSQAWPADGELFF

D: NA
V: TRBV7-9
J: TRBJ1-4
size: NA
DNA: TGTGCCAGCAGCGTTGACAGAACAACTAATGAAAAACTGTTTTTT
CDR3: CASSVDRTTNEKLFF

D: TRBD1
V: TRBV19
J: TRBJ1-6
size: NA
DNA: TGTGCCAGTAGTCCCTCCGACAGGGGAGATAATTCACCCCTCCACTTT
CDR3: CASSPSDRGDNSPLHF

D: TRBD1
V: TRBV7-8
J: TRBJ1-2
size: NA
DNA: TGTGCCAGCAGCTTAGCGGGACAGGCGGACTATGGCTACACCTTC
CDR3: CASSLAGQADYGYTF

D: NA
V: TRBV6-5
J: TRBJ1-1
size: NA
DNA: TGTGCCAGCAGCTCAGCGGGTAGGGGGAACACTGAAGCTTTCTTT
CDR3: CASSSAGRGNTEAFF

D: NA
V: TRBV10-3
J: TRBJ1-2
size: NA
DNA: TGTGCCATCAGTGAGGAAAACAGGGTCGGCGGCTACACCTTC
CDR3: CAISEENRVGGYTF

D: NA
V: TRBV19
J: TRBJ2-7
size: NA
DNA: TGTGCCAGTAGTATGGCCTCGACCTACGAGCAGTACTTC
CDR3: CASSMASTYEQYF

D: NA
V: TRBV12-2
J: TRBJ1-5
size: NA
DNA: TGTGCAAGTCGCCTAGGGTGCTATAGCAATCAGCCCCAGCATTTT
CDR3: CASRLGCYSNQPQHF

D: NA
V: TRBV19
J: TRBJ1-1
size: NA
DNA: TGTGCCAGTAGTCCCCAGACAGAGAACACTGAAGCTTTCTTT
CDR3: CASSPQTENTEAFF

D: NA
V: TRBV21-1
J: TRBJ2-2
size: NA
DNA: TGTGCCAGCAGCAAAACGGAGCTTACCGGGGAGCTGTTTTTT
CDR3: CASSKTELTGELFF

D: TRBD1
V: TRBV7-9
J: TRBJ1-5
size: NA
DNA: TGTGCCAGCAGCCGGGACAGGGGTCAGCCCCAGCATTTT
CDR3: CASSRDRGQPQHF

D: TRBD2
V: TRBV7-6
J: TRBJ2-3
size: NA
DNA: TGTGCCAGCAGCTCCCTTGCCAGCGGGGGTTTCACAGATACGCAGTATTTT
CDR3: CASSSLASGGFTDTQYF

D: TRBD2
V: TRBV12-5
J: TRBJ2-1
size: NA
DNA: TGTGCTAGTGGTTTGGGACTAGCGGGGGGCGGGGATGAGCAGTTCTTC
CDR3: CASGLGLAGGGDEQFF

D: NA
V: TRBV2
J: TRBJ2-1
size: NA
DNA: TGTGCCAGCACCACCTCGGGACTCTCGGGGAATGAGCAGTTCTTC
CDR3: CASTTSGLSGNEQFF

D: NA
V: TRBV5-1
J: TRBJ1-4
size: NA
DNA: TGCGCCAGCAGCTTGGACGACAGTTTTAATGAAAAACTGTTTTTT
CDR3: CASSLDDSFNEKLFF

D: NA
V: TRBV5-5
J: TRBJ1-2
size: NA
DNA: TGTGCCAGCAGCTTGGACAGTGTGGGCCTCTATGGCTACACCTTC
CDR3: CASSLDSVGLYGYTF

D: NA
V: TRBV24-1
J: TRBJ2-1
size: NA
DNA: TGTGCCACCAGTGATTTTCGGTCGAATGAGCAGTTCTTC
CDR3: CATSDFRSNEQFF

D: TRBD2
V: TRBV7-2
J: TRBJ2-1
size: NA
DNA: TGTGCCAGCAGCTTAGCGCTTGGACTAGCGGGGGGCCTGGGAAACGGGGTCTTC
CDR3: CASSLALGLAGGLGNGVF

D: NA
V: TRBV21-1
J: TRBJ2-7
size: NA
DNA: TGTGCCAGCAGCCACGGGACAGAGGGAGCCCCGTACGAGCAGTACTTC
CDR3: CASSHGTEGAPYEQYF

D: NA
V: TRBV21-1
J: TRBJ2-2
size: NA
DNA: TGTGCCAGCAGCGAAAGCGACAGGGGCAACACCGGGGAGCTGTTTTTT
CDR3: CASSESDRGNTGELFF

D: TRBD1
V: TRBV3-1/TRBV3-2
J: TRBJ1-1
size: NA
DNA: TGTGCCAGCAGCCAAGGCAACAGGGGATCTGAAGCTTTCTTT
CDR3: CASSQGNRGSEAFF

D: TRBD2
V: TRBV7-2
J: TRBJ2-2
size: NA
DNA: TGTGCCAGCAGCTTAGCGATCATCGGGGGGGGCCGCACCGGGGAGCTGTTTTTT
CDR3: CASSLAIIGGGRTGELFF

D: TRBD1
V: TRBV14
J: TRBJ1-2
size: NA
DNA: TGTGCCAGCAGCCAAGAATTATCAGGGGGCTATGGCTACACCTTC
CDR3: CASSQELSGGYGYTF

D: TRBD1
V: TRBV5-6
J: TRBJ1-5
size: NA
DNA: TGTGCCAGCAGCTGGGGACAGAATCAGCCCCAGCATTTT
CDR3: CASSWGQNQPQHF

D: NA
V: TRBV10-1
J: TRBJ1-3
size: NA
DNA: TGCGCCAGCAGCCCGGACTCGAGCTCTGGAAACACCATATATTTT
CDR3: CASSPDSSSGNTIYF

D: NA
V: TRBV6-5
J: TRBJ1-3
size: NA
DNA: TGTGCCAGCAGTTACTCGGGCGTGTCCTCTGGAAACACCATATATTTT
CDR3: CASSYSGVSSGNTIYF

D: NA
V: TRBV11-2
J: TRBJ1-1
size: NA
DNA: TGTGCCAGCACCCCTACGAACACTGAAGCTTTCTTT
CDR3: CASTPTNTEAFF

D: NA
V: TRBV6-5
J: TRBJ2-3
size: NA
DNA: TGTGCCAGCAGTTCCCGAAACAGAGCCTCAGATACGCAGTATTTT
CDR3: CASSSRNRASDTQYF

D: TRBD1
V: TRBV7-9
J: TRBJ2-4
size: NA
DNA: TGTGCCAGCAGCGTTACAGGGGTTGTGTCCAAAAACATTCAGTACTTC
CDR3: CASSVTGVVSKNIQYF

D: TRBD1
V: TRBV6-5
J: TRBJ1-2
size: NA
DNA: TGTGCCAGCAGTACGACAGGGGGGACCTATGGCTACACCTTC
CDR3: CASSTTGGTYGYTF

D: NA
V: TRBV27
J: TRBJ1-2
size: NA
DNA: TGTGCCAGCAGTTTTCGGGGTTCCTATGGCTACACCTTC
CDR3: CASSFRGSYGYTF

D: NA
V: TRBV18
J: TRBJ1-2
size: NA
DNA: TGTGCCAGCTCACGGCAGGGCACCTCCCTCTATGGCTACACCTTC
CDR3: CASSRQGTSLYGYTF

D: NA
V: TRBV6-5
J: TRBJ2-4
size: NA
DNA: TGTGCCACCACTTTGACAAGAGCCAAAAACATTCAGTACTTC
CDR3: CATTLTRAKNIQYF

D: TRBD1
V: TRBV6-5
J: TRBJ1-6
size: NA
DNA: TGTGCCAGCAGCATATTGGGGACAGCTAATTCACCCCTCCACTTT
CDR3: CASSILGTANSPLHF

D: NA
V: TRBV27
J: TRBJ1-6
size: NA
DNA: TGTGCCAGCAGTTTCGAGGATCCAAGCTCCTATAATTCACCCCTCCACTTT
CDR3: CASSFEDPSSYNSPLHF

D: NA
V: TRBV7-2
J: TRBJ1-4
size: NA
DNA: TGTGCCAGCAGCTTAGGCGGCAGCTTATCGAATGAAAAACTGTTTTTT
CDR3: CASSLGGSLSNEKLFF